A single sample gave rise to the 29 T cell receptor beta chains below, sequenced in a study of blood T cell repertoires in COVID-19. Libraries were prepared by immunoSEQ multiplex PCR; TCRdb keeps only in-frame clonotypes and omits some of them. The sample carries approximately 200,000 clones, around 83% recorded once. Sequencing used peripheral blood. The receptors stem from a woman in her twenties or thirties with active or convalescent COVID-19.

This chain uses TRBV19 with TRBJ2-3; 7 bases map to TRBD1. Germline loops: CDR1 LNHDA, CDR2 SQIVND (reference sequence). The length of the CDR3 is 14 residues. The trim removed 6 bases at V and 4 bases at J, leaving 7 bases unmatched. CDR3 DNA sequence: TGTGCCAGTAGGAGCAGGGGGTCGGCAGATACGCAGTATTTT. As protein: CASRSRGSADTQYF.

The chain employs TRBV4-1 and TRBJ2-1, with 8 bases that match TRBD2. The CDR3 totals 19 residues. J was trimmed by 5 bases and V by 1 base; bases with no gene match: 16. Germline CDR1 reads MGHRA; CDR2 reads YSYEKL. The CDR3 sequence: CASSQGGQRGPLWDNEQFF. The CDR3 coding sequence is TGCGCCAGCAGCCAAGGGGGGCAGCGGGGGCCCCTTTGGGACAATGAGCAGTTCTTC.

The rearrangement uses TRBV15 and TRBJ2-7; TRBD1 matches 10 bases. V gave up 0 bases and J gave up 7 bases; unmatched junction bases: 6. This CDR3 is built from 15 residues. CDR1 and CDR2 (germline): LNHNV, YYDKDF (reference sequence). The CDR3 sequence: CATSRDRDRGGEQYF. For the CDR3, the DNA is TGTGCCACCAGCAGAGACAGGGACAGGGGTGGGGAGCAGTACTTC.

V is TRBV30 and J is TRBJ2-3; TRBD2 aligns across 7 bases. The J segment lost 1 base and the V segment lost 7 bases, leaving 5 bases of the junction unmatched. Germline V gene data show CDR1 as GTSNPN and CDR2 as SVGIG (reference sequence). This CDR3 is built from 13 residues. Here the CDR3 DNA reads TGTGCCTCTCTGGGGGGGGGCACAGATACGCAGTATTTT. This gives the protein CASLGGGTDTQYF.

The V call is TRBV6-1, the J call TRBJ1-2, with D perhaps matching TRBD1 (6 bases). The V end lost 0 bases, the J end lost 4 bases, and 9 bases lay between the germline ends. The CDR3 has 14 residues. CDR1 and CDR2 (germline): MNHNS, SASEGT. CDR3 nucleotides: TGTGCCAGCAGTGAAGCGTGGACAGCCTATGGCTACACCTTC. Its protein product is CASSEAWTAYGYTF.

This clone came up once. This rearrangement joins TRBV29-1 to TRBJ2-1, with a tentative D call TRBD2 (5 bases). Germline V lookup: CDR1 SQVTM, CDR2 ANQGSEA. The V gene lost 6 bases and the J gene lost 6 bases, with 24 bases spanning the gap. This CDR3 has 16 residues. CDR3 in amino acids: CSVATSVSDPTNEQFF. CDR3 bases: TGCAGCGTCGCTACGTCGGTTAGCGACCCTACCAATGAGCAGTTCTTC.

This clone has just a few counts. The chain couples TRBV7-9 to TRBJ2-1; 13 bases agree with TRBD2. Germline V CDR1 and CDR2: SEHNR, FQNEAQ (reference sequence). The CDR3 spans 18 residues. After removal of 3 bases from V and 6 bases from J, the junction contained 11 bases not matched to a gene. The CDR3 reads CASSFGTSGRAEVNEQFF. As DNA, the CDR3 is TGTGCCAGCAGCTTTGGAACTAGCGGGAGGGCCGAGGTCAATGAGCAGTTCTTC.

This rearrangement joins TRBV29-1 to TRBJ2-6, with TRBD1 as a possible D gene (5 bases). Germline loops: CDR1 SQVTM, CDR2 ANQGSEA. Trimming took 4 bases from V and 2 from J, leaving 9 bases between them. The CDR3 covers 14 residues. The CDR3 loop is CSVVKGTGANVLTF. CDR3 coding DNA: TGCAGCGTTGTAAAGGGGACTGGGGCCAACGTCCTGACTTTC.

This chain uses TRBV24-1 with TRBJ1-5, with a tentative D call TRBD1 (5 bases). CDR3 size: 15 residues. V lost 4 bases and J lost 4, with 13 bases in between. The germline gives CDR1 KGHDR, CDR2 SFDVKD. This CDR3 reads CATSDQGRGNQPQHF. The CDR3 nucleotides read TGTGCCACCAGTGACCAAGGACGGGGGAATCAGCCCCAGCATTTT.

The chain links TRBV6-1 to TRBJ1-1; no firm D call. Per germline, CDR1 MNHNS and CDR2 SASEGT. The V and J ends lost 0 bases and 1 base respectively, with 9 bases between them. This CDR3 comprises 15 residues. This CDR3 is CASSEAGSRNTEAFF. The CDR3 bases are TGTGCCAGCAGTGAAGCCGGTTCCCGGAACACTGAAGCTTTCTTT.

As DNA, the CDR3 is TGCGCCAGCAGCCAAGATCGCTTTTCCGGGACAGGGATATACGAGCAGTACTTC. It translates to CASSQDRFSGTGIYEQYF. This rearrangement joins TRBV4-1 to TRBJ2-7; the match to TRBD1 covers 9 bases. This CDR3 comprises 18 residues. Germline CDR1 and CDR2: MGHRA and YSYEKL. V lost 0 bases and J lost 4; bases outside the gene matches: 13.

This chain links TRBV3-1 (or the pseudogene TRBV3-2) with TRBJ1-3, with D possibly being TRBD1 (6 bases). Germline lookup yields CDR1 LGHDT and CDR2 YNNKEL (reference sequence). This CDR3 comprises 15 residues. V lost 2 bases, J lost 0 bases, and 8 bases lay in between. CDR3 bases: TGTGCCAGCAGCCAACAGGACAGCTCTGGAAACACCATATATTTT. Residues: CASSQQDSSGNTIYF.

The gene calls are TRBV10-2 and TRBJ1-2; the match to TRBD1 covers 10 bases. Germline V gene lookup returns CDR1 WSHSY and CDR2 SAAADI. With V trimmed by 6 bases and J by 6 bases, 7 bases remained unmatched. This CDR3 comprises 14 residues. CDR3 DNA sequence: TGCGCCAGCAGGCGTGTGGGGACAGGGGATGGCTACACCTTC. Translated, it gives CASRRVGTGDGYTF.

The chain joins TRBV10-3 to TRBJ2-1, with 11 positions matching TRBD2. Trimming took 4 bases from V and 7 from J; bases not matched to a gene: 6. CDR3 length equals 15 residues. The V gene's germline CDR1 is ENHRY and CDR2 SYGVKD. Here the CDR3 reads CAISAGLAELNEQFF. The CDR3 region has the DNA TGTGCCATCAGTGCGGGACTAGCGGAACTGAATGAGCAGTTCTTC.

This clone appeared a single time. J is TRBJ1-1 and V is TRBV5-1; D not resolved. CDR1 is SGHRS, CDR2 YFSETQ, per germline. The germline V and J ends were trimmed by 0 bases and 5 bases, with 11 bases remaining between them. The CDR3 has 14 amino acids. CDR3 bases: TGCGCCAGCAGCTTGGATGGGAGTAGGACTGAAGCTTTCTTT. Translation gives CASSLDGSRTEAFF. The whole variable domain, remainder taken from reference TRBV5-1 and TRBJ1-1, is KAGVTQTPRYLIKTRGQQVTLSCSPISGHRSVSWYQQTPGQGLQFLFEYFSETQRNKGNFPGRFSGRQFSNSRSEMNVSTLELGDSALYLCASSLDGSRTEAFFGQGTRLTVV.

The chain uses TRBV7-2 and TRBJ2-1; 12 bases fit TRBD2. Losses at the gene ends were 1 base for V and 5 bases for J; bases not matched to a gene: 0. Germline CDR1 and CDR2: SGHTA and FQGNSA. This CDR3 contains 15 residues. The CDR3 bases are TGTGCCAGCAGCTTAGGACTAGCGGGAGACAATGAGCAGTTCTTC. Its protein is CASSLGLAGDNEQFF.

This clone was observed once. The genes are TRBV29-1 and TRBJ1-1; D might be TRBD1 (5 bases). The CDR3 has 13 residues. V was shortened by 6 bases and J by 2 bases, with 13 bases between the two germline ends. CDR1 and CDR2 (germline): SQVTM, ANQGSEA. DNA for the CDR3: TGCAGCGTGAAGGGCCAGGGTAACACTGAAGCTTTCTTT. Its protein is CSVKGQGNTEAFF.

This chain links TRBV11-3 with TRBJ2-2; 7 bases are shared with TRBD2. CDR1 and CDR2 (germline): SGHNT, YENEEA. V trimming: 2 bases; J trimming: 6 bases; junction bases outside the gene matches: 12. This CDR3 spans 17 amino acids. The CDR3 DNA sequence: TGTGCCAGCAGCTTAAGCGGGGCGGGGGTAACGGCCGGGGAGCTGTTTTTT. This gives the protein CASSLSGAGVTAGELFF.

The chain combines TRBV2 with TRBJ1-6; D may be TRBD1 (5 bases). The CDR3 is 15 amino acids. V lost 4 bases and J lost 5, with 12 bases in between. Germline values: CDR1 SNHLY, CDR2 FYNNEI. The CDR3 bases are TGTGCCAGCAGTGGGGACGGGAGAGATAATTCACCCCTCCACTTT. Translation gives CASSGDGRDNSPLHF. Full variable domain (remainder filled in from reference TRBV2 and TRBJ1-6): EPEVTQTPSHQVTQMGQEVILRCVPISNHLYFYWYRQILGQKVEFLVSFYNNEISEKSEIFDDQFSVERPDGSNFTLKIRSTKLEDSAMYFCASSGDGRDNSPLHFGNGTRLTVT.

This chain connects TRBV6-1 to TRBJ2-5; TRBD2 matches 11 bases. The CDR3 consists of 14 residues. Unmatched junction bases numbered 3, after V lost 4 bases and J lost 5 bases. CDR1 and CDR2 (germline): MNHNS, SASEGT. CDR3 DNA sequence: TGTGCCAGCAGTGTAGCGGGGGGGCGGGAGACCCAGTACTTC. Its protein product is CASSVAGGRETQYF.

This clone was counted a single time. The V gene is TRBV5-4, the J gene TRBJ2-3; 10 bases fit TRBD2. Germline CDR1 and CDR2: SGHNT and YYREEE (reference sequence). The CDR3 covers 18 residues. J was trimmed by 1 base and V by 4 bases; bases with no gene match: 12. CDR3 protein: CASSPEGGLAGGTDTQYF. The CDR3 DNA is TGTGCCAGCAGCCCCGAAGGGGGGCTAGCGGGGGGCACAGATACGCAGTATTTT.

Only one count was recorded for this clone. The chain is built from TRBV19 and TRBJ2-3; no firm D call. V lost 6 bases and J 4 bases, leaving 8 bases between the germline ends. The CDR3 extends over 12 amino acids. The germline CDR1 and CDR2 sequences are LNHDA and SQIVND (reference sequence). CDR3 protein: CASSFGPDTQYF. CDR3 coding DNA: TGTGCCAGTAGCTTTGGGCCAGATACGCAGTATTTT.

The rearrangement links TRBV11-3 to TRBJ1-2, with 9 bases fitting TRBD1. Germline CDR1 SGHNT, CDR2 YENEEA. The CDR3 is 17 residues long. After removal of 5 bases from V and 2 bases from J, the junction contained 12 bases not matched to a gene. The CDR3 loop is CASSQRGQGRKNYGYTF. CDR3 coding DNA: TGTGCCAGCAGCCAAAGGGGACAGGGTCGGAAAAACTATGGCTACACCTTC.

This chain uses TRBV2 with TRBJ2-3; 7 bases fit TRBD1. Losses at the gene ends were 8 bases for V and 1 base for J; bases not matched to a gene: 3. The CDR3 runs to 13 residues. Germline assignment: CDR1 SNHLY and CDR2 FYNNEI. The CDR3 reads CASQGQGTDTQYF. The DNA for the CDR3 is TGTGCCAGCCAAGGACAGGGCACAGATACGCAGTATTTT.

This clone was found a few times. This chain uses TRBV6-5 with TRBJ1-3, with D tentatively TRBD1 (6 bases). The germline V gene has CDR1 MNHEY and CDR2 SVGAGI. V lost 0 bases to trimming and J lost 6 bases, with 12 bases between them. This CDR3 comprises 15 residues. The CDR3 DNA sequence: TGTGCCAGCAGTTACTCGAGCAACAGGGTAAACACCATATATTTT. It yields the protein CASSYSSNRVNTIYF.

The chain has TRBV19 and TRBJ1-1; possible D gene TRBD1, 6 bases. Germline assignment: CDR1 LNHDA and CDR2 SQIVND (reference sequence). The CDR3 is 15 amino acids. V lost 3 bases to trimming and J lost 0 bases, with 11 bases between them. The CDR3 protein is CASSIRTVLNTEAFF. In DNA form, the CDR3 reads TGTGCCAGTAGTATTCGGACAGTTCTGAACACTGAAGCTTTCTTT.

V gene TRBV7-9 combines with J gene TRBJ1-3; D perhaps matches TRBD1 (5 bases). Germline loops: CDR1 SEHNR, CDR2 FQNEAQ (reference sequence). The CDR3 loop spans 16 amino acids. Deletions cut 0 bases from V and 1 base from J, with 10 bases between. CDR3 sequence: CASSLAQGMSGNTIYF. The CDR3 nucleotides read TGTGCCAGCAGCTTAGCCCAGGGTATGTCTGGAAACACCATATATTTT.

CDR3 sequence (DNA): TGTGCCAGCGAGGACAGGGATAGGAGCGAGCAGTACTTC. Protein: CASEDRDRSEQYF. The rearrangement links TRBV6-5 to TRBJ2-7; 8 bases match TRBD1. The germline V gene encodes CDR1 MNHEY and CDR2 SVGAGI. Unmatched junction bases numbered 9, after V lost 8 bases and J lost 6 bases. This CDR3 comprises 13 residues.

This chain's CDR3 is CASSLGGRGETQYF. The CDR3 DNA sequence: TGTGCCAGCAGTTTGGGCGGGCGGGGAGAGACCCAGTACTTC. The chain employs TRBV28 and TRBJ2-5, with D maybe TRBD2 (6 bases). The germline V gene encodes CDR1 MDHEN and CDR2 SYDVKM. Trimming took 3 bases from V and 4 from J, leaving 12 bases between them. The CDR3 sequence is 14 residues long.